The clone carrying this T cell receptor beta chain was observed a few times. Its specificity is unknown. The data are from a study of identical twins. Whole-study findings and limits: Beta clonotypes that were abundant in cord blood contained fewer insertions, a pattern absent from memory repertoires.

Germline V gene data show CDR1 as MDHEN and CDR2 as SYDVKM. The V end lost 5 bases, the J end lost 3 bases, and 9 bases lay between the germline ends. CDR3 length equals 13 residues. The cDNA had a unique molecular identifier and a template-switch universal primer site. TCRdb analysed the 5' RACE reads with MiXCR anew, one entry per CDR3 protein. The table lists roughly 1.6 million distinct CDR3 sequences, around a third of them singletons. The TCR sequence derives from a newborn girl in good health. The specimen was cord blood. The chain has TRBV28 and TRBJ2-3; maybe TRBD2 (6 bases). CDR3 sequence: CASSAGTTDTQYF. The CDR3 DNA reads as TGTGCCAGCAGTGCCGGGACTACAGATACGCAGTATTTT.